The rows below give T cell receptor beta chains drawn from one sample of a study of cytomegalovirus exposure and HLA in healthy donors. The table came from immunoSEQ multiplex PCR; TCRdb's copy has only in-frame clones and leaves some out. The repertoire holds around 200,000 clones, with almost 70% as singletons. The sample comprised PBMCs. The source is a man between 40 and 49 years old in good health and CMV-seropositive. The CDR3 runs from the conserved cysteine through the conserved F or W. The order of the fields is V gene, D gene, J gene, clone size, CDR3 protein, CDR3 DNA. The D gene is left open where the match is weak. Rows give clone size only sometimes, using once, few, many, or a class for an expanded clone.

v_gene: TRBV9; d_gene: NA; j_gene: TRBJ1-5; abundance: few; CDR3aa: CASSVGQGGQPQHF; CDR3nt: TGTGCCAGCAGCGTAGGTCAGGGTGGCCAGCCCCAGCATTTT
v_gene: TRBV6-5; d_gene: NA; j_gene: TRBJ1-1; abundance: NA; CDR3aa: CASSPSGLPSSAFF; CDR3nt: TGTGCCAGCAGTCCGTCAGGGTTGCCGAGCAGCGCTTTCTTT
v_gene: TRBV6-1; d_gene: NA; j_gene: TRBJ1-2; abundance: NA; CDR3aa: CASSELDPGYTYGYTF; CDR3nt: TGTGCCAGCAGTGAATTGGATCCAGGGTATACCTATGGCTACACCTTC
v_gene: TRBV7-8; d_gene: NA; j_gene: TRBJ2-2; abundance: once; CDR3aa: CASSSPSTGELFF; CDR3nt: TGTGCCAGCAGCTCACCGAGCACCGGGGAGCTGTTTTTT
v_gene: TRBV4-3; d_gene: NA; j_gene: TRBJ2-3; abundance: once; CDR3aa: CASSQDRGGGADTQYF; CDR3nt: TGCGCCAGCAGCCAAGATCGGGGAGGGGGAGCCGATACGCAGTATTTT
v_gene: TRBV28; d_gene: NA; j_gene: TRBJ2-1; abundance: once; CDR3aa: CASSPPRNEQFF; CDR3nt: TGTGCCAGCAGTCCCCCCAGGAATGAGCAGTTCTTC
v_gene: TRBV15; d_gene: NA; j_gene: TRBJ2-2; abundance: NA; CDR3aa: CATSLRTVRPGELFF; CDR3nt: TGTGCCACCAGCTTGCGGACAGTCCGGCCCGGGGAGCTGTTTTTT
v_gene: TRBV5-6; d_gene: NA; j_gene: TRBJ2-7; abundance: few; CDR3aa: CASSSTDTAYEQYF; CDR3nt: TGTGCCAGCAGCTCAACGGACACAGCCTACGAGCAGTACTTC
v_gene: TRBV27; d_gene: TRBD1; j_gene: TRBJ1-2; abundance: once; CDR3aa: CASSLSAGGDRGYYTF; CDR3nt: TGTGCCAGCAGTTTATCGGCCGGGGGGGACAGGGGTTATTACACCTTC
v_gene: TRBV2; d_gene: TRBD1; j_gene: TRBJ2-1; abundance: NA; CDR3aa: CASRPGQGIPFF; CDR3nt: TGTGCCAGCAGGCCGGGACAGGGGATCCCGTTCTTC
v_gene: TRBV27; d_gene: NA; j_gene: TRBJ1-2; abundance: NA; CDR3aa: CASSPSTVSPYGYTF; CDR3nt: TGTGCCAGCAGTCCTAGTACCGTGAGCCCCTATGGCTACACCTTC
v_gene: TRBV15; d_gene: NA; j_gene: TRBJ1-1; abundance: NA; CDR3aa: CATSLERDTEAFF; CDR3nt: TGTGCCACCAGCCTAGAACGGGACACTGAAGCTTTCTTT
v_gene: TRBV9; d_gene: TRBD1; j_gene: TRBJ2-7; abundance: NA; CDR3aa: CASSPDRVPYEQYF; CDR3nt: TGTGCCAGCAGCCCGGACAGGGTACCCTACGAGCAGTACTTC
v_gene: TRBV6-1; d_gene: NA; j_gene: TRBJ2-5; abundance: NA; CDR3aa: CASSALKGEIGETQYF; CDR3nt: TGTGCCAGCAGTGCCTTAAAAGGGGAAATTGGGGAGACCCAGTACTTC
v_gene: TRBV5-6; d_gene: TRBD1; j_gene: TRBJ1-5; abundance: NA; CDR3aa: CASSLTGVGPQHF; CDR3nt: TGTGCCAGCAGCTTGACAGGGGTAGGGCCCCAGCATTTT
v_gene: TRBV6-6; d_gene: TRBD2; j_gene: TRBJ2-2; abundance: NA; CDR3aa: CASSPRGGAFTGELFF; CDR3nt: TGTGCCAGCAGCCCCCGGGGGGGCGCGTTCACCGGGGAGCTGTTTTTT
v_gene: TRBV28; d_gene: NA; j_gene: TRBJ2-3; abundance: NA; CDR3aa: CASSHPARADDTQYF; CDR3nt: TGTGCCAGCAGTCACCCGGCCAGGGCCGACGATACGCAGTATTTT
v_gene: TRBV6-1; d_gene: TRBD1; j_gene: TRBJ1-1; abundance: few; CDR3aa: CASRGTANTEAFF; CDR3nt: TGTGCCAGCAGGGGGACAGCGAACACTGAAGCTTTCTTT
v_gene: TRBV5-1; d_gene: TRBD2; j_gene: TRBJ2-2; abundance: NA; CDR3aa: CASAVAGGPSGELFF; CDR3nt: TGCGCCAGCGCAGTAGCGGGGGGGCCGTCCGGGGAGCTGTTTTTT
v_gene: TRBV6-1; d_gene: TRBD1; j_gene: TRBJ1-4; abundance: NA; CDR3aa: CASSVGGTGALLTNEKLFF; CDR3nt: TGTGCCAGCAGTGTGGGGGGGACAGGGGCCCTATTAACTAATGAAAAACTGTTTTTT
v_gene: TRBV7-3; d_gene: TRBD1; j_gene: TRBJ2-1; abundance: NA; CDR3aa: CASSLRGQARNEQFF; CDR3nt: TGTGCCAGCAGCTTGCGGGGACAGGCCCGCAATGAGCAGTTCTTC
v_gene: TRBV6-5; d_gene: NA; j_gene: TRBJ2-7; abundance: NA; CDR3aa: CASSYSTRGQKVQYF; CDR3nt: TGTGCCAGCAGTTACTCGACAAGGGGCCAGAAAGTGCAGTACTTC
v_gene: TRBV7-6; d_gene: NA; j_gene: TRBJ2-2; abundance: NA; CDR3aa: CASSLAPGEFIGELFF; CDR3nt: TGTGCCAGCAGCTTAGCGCCGGGGGAGTTCATCGGGGAGCTGTTTTTT
v_gene: TRBV6-1; d_gene: TRBD1; j_gene: TRBJ1-5; abundance: NA; CDR3aa: CASSPGQGGIQPQHF; CDR3nt: TGTGCCAGCAGTCCCGGACAGGGGGGGATTCAGCCCCAGCATTTT
v_gene: TRBV10-2; d_gene: NA; j_gene: TRBJ2-5; abundance: NA; CDR3aa: CASSEVRAETQYF; CDR3nt: TGCGCCAGCAGTGAGGTCAGGGCCGAGACCCAGTACTTC
v_gene: TRBV5-4; d_gene: TRBD1; j_gene: TRBJ2-2; abundance: NA; CDR3aa: CASSQTGGITGELFF; CDR3nt: TGTGCCAGCAGCCAGACAGGGGGCATCACCGGGGAGCTGTTTTTT
v_gene: TRBV6-6; d_gene: NA; j_gene: TRBJ2-7; abundance: NA; CDR3aa: CASAVGSTYEQYF; CDR3nt: TGTGCCAGCGCGGTCGGCAGCACCTACGAGCAGTACTTC
v_gene: TRBV4-3; d_gene: TRBD1; j_gene: TRBJ2-3; abundance: once; CDR3aa: CASSQGIWTGWRLYSTDTQYF; CDR3nt: TGCGCCAGCAGCCAAGGAATTTGGACAGGGTGGCGCCTCTATAGCACAGATACGCAGTATTTT
v_gene: TRBV6-1; d_gene: NA; j_gene: TRBJ2-3; abundance: NA; CDR3aa: CASSEVMAGSTDTQYF; CDR3nt: TGTGCCAGCAGTGAAGTAATGGCGGGTAGCACAGATACGCAGTATTTT
v_gene: TRBV5-6; d_gene: NA; j_gene: TRBJ2-1; abundance: few; CDR3aa: CASSTGTPVEQFF; CDR3nt: TGTGCCAGCAGCACCGGGACTCCGGTTGAGCAGTTCTTC
v_gene: TRBV2; d_gene: NA; j_gene: TRBJ1-3; abundance: few; CDR3aa: CASSLSRFSGNTIYF; CDR3nt: TGTGCCAGCAGTCTCTCTAGGTTCTCTGGAAACACCATATATTTT
v_gene: TRBV11-3; d_gene: TRBD1; j_gene: TRBJ2-1; abundance: few; CDR3aa: CASSPRQGSYNEQFF; CDR3nt: TGTGCCAGCAGCCCTCGACAGGGGTCCTACAATGAGCAGTTCTTC
v_gene: TRBV7-9; d_gene: NA; j_gene: TRBJ1-3; abundance: NA; CDR3aa: CASSLETGFSGNTIYF; CDR3nt: TGTGCCAGCAGCTTAGAGACAGGATTCTCTGGAAACACCATATATTTT
v_gene: TRBV7-3; d_gene: NA; j_gene: TRBJ2-3; abundance: NA; CDR3aa: CASSPRSGRGSDTQYF; CDR3nt: TGTGCCAGCAGCCCCAGGTCGGGGAGAGGTTCAGATACGCAGTATTTT
v_gene: TRBV7-3; d_gene: NA; j_gene: TRBJ2-2; abundance: NA; CDR3aa: CASSLRYGAGELFF; CDR3nt: TGTGCCAGCAGCTTAAGATACGGGGCCGGGGAGCTGTTTTTT
v_gene: TRBV29-1; d_gene: TRBD1; j_gene: TRBJ1-2; abundance: NA; CDR3aa: CSAQDRDYGYTF; CDR3nt: TGCAGCGCTCAGGACAGGGACTATGGCTACACCTTC
v_gene: TRBV7-2; d_gene: NA; j_gene: TRBJ2-6; abundance: NA; CDR3aa: CASSLGLAASSGANVLTF; CDR3nt: TGTGCCAGCAGCTTAGGTTTGGCTGCTAGCTCTGGGGCCAACGTCCTGACTTTC
v_gene: TRBV16; d_gene: NA; j_gene: TRBJ2-1; abundance: NA; CDR3aa: CASSRFVGGRSSYNEQFF; CDR3nt: TGTGCCAGCAGCCGTTTCGTGGGGGGGCGGAGCTCCTACAATGAGCAGTTCTTC
v_gene: TRBV27; d_gene: TRBD1; j_gene: TRBJ2-7; abundance: NA; CDR3aa: CASRQGARDEQYF; CDR3nt: TGTGCCAGCAGACAGGGGGCCCGGGACGAGCAGTACTTC
v_gene: TRBV6-1; d_gene: NA; j_gene: TRBJ1-3; abundance: NA; CDR3aa: CASSETGGWRNTIYF; CDR3nt: TGTGCCAGCAGTGAAACCGGGGGATGGCGAAACACCATATATTTT
v_gene: TRBV28; d_gene: TRBD1; j_gene: TRBJ2-6; abundance: NA; CDR3aa: CASSSYRGGGANVLTF; CDR3nt: TGTGCCAGCAGTTCGTACAGGGGTGGTGGGGCCAACGTCCTGACTTTC
v_gene: TRBV4-1; d_gene: NA; j_gene: TRBJ1-5; abundance: few; CDR3aa: CASSQDRTEDQPQHF; CDR3nt: TGCGCCAGCAGCCAAGATAGGACAGAAGATCAGCCCCAGCATTTT
v_gene: TRBV11-2; d_gene: TRBD1; j_gene: TRBJ2-7; abundance: NA; CDR3aa: CASSPINRDRGYEQYF; CDR3nt: TGTGCCAGCAGCCCTATTAACCGGGACAGGGGCTACGAGCAGTACTTC
v_gene: TRBV7-9; d_gene: TRBD1; j_gene: TRBJ1-6; abundance: NA; CDR3aa: CASSDWTGKNSPLHF; CDR3nt: TGTGCCAGCAGCGATTGGACAGGGAAAAATTCACCCCTCCACTTT